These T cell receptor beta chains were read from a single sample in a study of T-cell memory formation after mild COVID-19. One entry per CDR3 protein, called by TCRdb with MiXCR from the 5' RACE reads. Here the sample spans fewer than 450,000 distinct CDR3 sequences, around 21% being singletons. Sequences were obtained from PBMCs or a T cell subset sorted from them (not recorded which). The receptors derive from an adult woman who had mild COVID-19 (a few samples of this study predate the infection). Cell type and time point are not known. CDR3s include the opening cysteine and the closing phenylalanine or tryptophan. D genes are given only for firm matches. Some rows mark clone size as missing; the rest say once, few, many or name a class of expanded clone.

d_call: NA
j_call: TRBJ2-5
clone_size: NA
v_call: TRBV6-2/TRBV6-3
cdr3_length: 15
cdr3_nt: TGTGCCAGTAAGACAGCACGAGCTTTAGGAGAGACCCAGTACTTC
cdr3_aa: CASKTARALGETQYF

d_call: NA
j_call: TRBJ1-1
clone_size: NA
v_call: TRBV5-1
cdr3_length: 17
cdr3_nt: TGCGCCAGCAGCTTGAGGCCAGGGGCCATGATGAACACTGAAGCTTTCTTT
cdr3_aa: CASSLRPGAMMNTEAFF

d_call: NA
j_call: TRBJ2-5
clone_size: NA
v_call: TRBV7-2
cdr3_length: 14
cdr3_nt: TGTGCCAGCAGCTTAGCGATAGGTTTAAGGACCCAGTACTTC
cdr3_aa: CASSLAIGLRTQYF

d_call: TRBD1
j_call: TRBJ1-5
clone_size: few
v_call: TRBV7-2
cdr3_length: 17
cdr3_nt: TGTGCCAGCAGCGATACCCTACAGGGGGATAGCAATCAGCCCCAGCATTTT
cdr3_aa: CASSDTLQGDSNQPQHF

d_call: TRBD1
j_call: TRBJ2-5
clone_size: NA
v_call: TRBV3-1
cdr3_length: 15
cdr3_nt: TGTGCCAGCAGCCAACGGACAGGGAAACAAGAGACCCAGTACTTC
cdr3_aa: CASSQRTGKQETQYF

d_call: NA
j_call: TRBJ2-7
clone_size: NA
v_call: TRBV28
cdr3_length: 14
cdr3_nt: TGTGCCAGCAGTCCCCTGGTCCCTGTTTACGAGCAGTACTTC
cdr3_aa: CASSPLVPVYEQYF

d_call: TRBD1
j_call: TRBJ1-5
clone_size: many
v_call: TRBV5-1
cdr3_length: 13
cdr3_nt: TGCGCCAGCAGCTTACAGGGGGCTCAGCCCCAGCATTTT
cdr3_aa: CASSLQGAQPQHF

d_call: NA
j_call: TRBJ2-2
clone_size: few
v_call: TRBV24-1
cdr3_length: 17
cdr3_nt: TGTGCCACCAGTGATTTCGGGCTAGCAGACAACACCGGGGAGCTGTTTTTT
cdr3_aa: CATSDFGLADNTGELFF

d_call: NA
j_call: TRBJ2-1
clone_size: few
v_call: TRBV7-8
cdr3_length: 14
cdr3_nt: TGTGCCAGCAGCTTGTCCAAACCCTACAATGAGCAGTTCTTC
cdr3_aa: CASSLSKPYNEQFF

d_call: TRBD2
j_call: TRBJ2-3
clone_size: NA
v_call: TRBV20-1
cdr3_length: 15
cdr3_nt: TGCAGTGCTCGGGGGAGCGGGAGTGGGACAGATACGCAGTATTTT
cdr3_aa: CSARGSGSGTDTQYF

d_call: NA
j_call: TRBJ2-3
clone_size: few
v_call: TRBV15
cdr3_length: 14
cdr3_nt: TGTGCCACCAGCAGAGATTGGAGCTCGGATACGCAGTATTTT
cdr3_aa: CATSRDWSSDTQYF

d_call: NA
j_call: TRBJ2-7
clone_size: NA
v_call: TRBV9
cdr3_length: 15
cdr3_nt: TGTGCCAGCAGCGTAGCCTGGGGGATCGGCTACGAGCAGTACTTC
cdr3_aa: CASSVAWGIGYEQYF

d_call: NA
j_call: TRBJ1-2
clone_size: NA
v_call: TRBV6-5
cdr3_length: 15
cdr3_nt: TGTGCCAGCAGTCGGAAAAGTCCCTTCTACTATGGCTACACCTTC
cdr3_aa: CASSRKSPFYYGYTF

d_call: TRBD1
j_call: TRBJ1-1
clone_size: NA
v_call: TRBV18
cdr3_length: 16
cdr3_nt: TGTGCCAGCTCACCAATGGTGGGGACAGAGAACACTGAAGCTTTCTTT
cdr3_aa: CASSPMVGTENTEAFF

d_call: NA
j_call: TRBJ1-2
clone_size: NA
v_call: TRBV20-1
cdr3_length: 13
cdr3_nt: TGCAGTGCTAGTTTTGACAGGAACTATGGCTACACCTTC
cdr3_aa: CSASFDRNYGYTF

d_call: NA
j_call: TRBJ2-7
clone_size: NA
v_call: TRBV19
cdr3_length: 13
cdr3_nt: TGTGCCAGTAGTATTCTCCCTGCCTACGAGCAGTACTTC
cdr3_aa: CASSILPAYEQYF

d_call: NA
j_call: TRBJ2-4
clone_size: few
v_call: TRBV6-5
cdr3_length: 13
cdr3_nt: TGTGCCAGCAGTCGTGATGTGGGGACCATTCAGTACTTC
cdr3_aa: CASSRDVGTIQYF

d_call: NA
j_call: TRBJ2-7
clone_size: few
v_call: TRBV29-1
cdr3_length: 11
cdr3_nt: TGCAGCGTAAGGGCCGCGTACGAGCAGTACTTC
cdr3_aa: CSVRAAYEQYF

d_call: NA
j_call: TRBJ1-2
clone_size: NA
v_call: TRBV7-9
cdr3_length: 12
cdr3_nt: TGTGCCAGCAGCACCGGGACAAACGGCTACACCTTC
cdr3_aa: CASSTGTNGYTF

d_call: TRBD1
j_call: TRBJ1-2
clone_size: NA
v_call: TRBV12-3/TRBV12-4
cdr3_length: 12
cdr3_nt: TGTGCCAGCTCTCCAGGGGGAAGTGGCTACACCTTC
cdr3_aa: CASSPGGSGYTF

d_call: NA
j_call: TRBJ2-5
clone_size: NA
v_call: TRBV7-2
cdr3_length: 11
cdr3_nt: TGTGCCAGCGGGAGAGCAGAGACCCAGTACTTC
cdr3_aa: CASGRAETQYF

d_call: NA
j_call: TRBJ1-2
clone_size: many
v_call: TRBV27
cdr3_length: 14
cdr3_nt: TGTGCCAGCAGTTTGGCGGGAGGTTATTATGGCTACACCTTC
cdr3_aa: CASSLAGGYYGYTF

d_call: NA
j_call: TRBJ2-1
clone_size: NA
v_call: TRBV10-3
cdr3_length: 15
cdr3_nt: TGTGCCATCAGTGAAGTATACGGACAGTTCAATGAGCAGTTCTTC
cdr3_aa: CAISEVYGQFNEQFF

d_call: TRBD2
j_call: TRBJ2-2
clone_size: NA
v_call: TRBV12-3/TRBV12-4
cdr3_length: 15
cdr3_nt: TGTGCCAGCAGTTTAAATAGCGGGAGAGCCGGGGAGCTGTTTTTT
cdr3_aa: CASSLNSGRAGELFF

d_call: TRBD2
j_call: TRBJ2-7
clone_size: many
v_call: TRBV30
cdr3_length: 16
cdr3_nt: TGTGCCTGGACGCCCAGCGGACTAGCGGGGGCCTACGAGCAGTACTTC
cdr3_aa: CAWTPSGLAGAYEQYF

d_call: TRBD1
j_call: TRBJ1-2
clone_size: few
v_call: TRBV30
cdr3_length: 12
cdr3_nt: TGTGCCTGTAGGACAGGGTCCTATGGCTACACCTTC
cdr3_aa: CACRTGSYGYTF

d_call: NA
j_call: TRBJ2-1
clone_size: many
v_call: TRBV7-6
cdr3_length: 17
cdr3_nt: TGTGCCAGCAGCTTCCCCCGGGGCGGTCGTTCGGACAATGAGCAGTTCTTC
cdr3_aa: CASSFPRGGRSDNEQFF

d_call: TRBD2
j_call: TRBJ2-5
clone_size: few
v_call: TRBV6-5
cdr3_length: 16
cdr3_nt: TGTGCCAGCACCGGGACTAGCGGGCGATTTCAAGAGACCCAGTACTTC
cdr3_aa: CASTGTSGRFQETQYF

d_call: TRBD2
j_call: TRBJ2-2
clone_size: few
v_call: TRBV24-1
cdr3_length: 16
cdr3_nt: TGTGCCACCAGTGAAGCTGGCGGGGGGAACACCGGGGAGCTGTTTTTT
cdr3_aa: CATSEAGGGNTGELFF

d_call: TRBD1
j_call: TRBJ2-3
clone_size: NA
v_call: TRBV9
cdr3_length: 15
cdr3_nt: TGTGCCAGCAGCGCTCCGGGACAGGGGGAAGATACGCAGTATTTT
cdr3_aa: CASSAPGQGEDTQYF

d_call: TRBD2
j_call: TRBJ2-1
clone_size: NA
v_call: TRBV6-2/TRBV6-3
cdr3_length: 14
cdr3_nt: TGTGCCAGCAGTTCGGGACTAGCGGACAATGAGCAGTTCTTC
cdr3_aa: CASSSGLADNEQFF

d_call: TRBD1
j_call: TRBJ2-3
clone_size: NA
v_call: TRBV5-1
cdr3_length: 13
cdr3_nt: TGCGCCAGCAGCAGCAGGGGGCGAGATACGCAGTATTTT
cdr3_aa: CASSSRGRDTQYF

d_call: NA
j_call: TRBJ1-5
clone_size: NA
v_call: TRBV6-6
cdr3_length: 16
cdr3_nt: TGTGCCAGCAGTTCTCGGTCCGGTATTAGCAATCAGCCCCAGCATTTT
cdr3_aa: CASSSRSGISNQPQHF

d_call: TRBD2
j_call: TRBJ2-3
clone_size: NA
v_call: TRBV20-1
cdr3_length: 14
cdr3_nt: TGCAGTGCGTGGTCTGTCGGGAGGTCAGATACGCAGTATTTT
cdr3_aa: CSAWSVGRSDTQYF

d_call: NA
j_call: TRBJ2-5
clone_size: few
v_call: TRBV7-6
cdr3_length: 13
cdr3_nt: TGTGCCAGCAGCTTAGTTATTCTGGAGACCCAGTACTTC
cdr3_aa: CASSLVILETQYF

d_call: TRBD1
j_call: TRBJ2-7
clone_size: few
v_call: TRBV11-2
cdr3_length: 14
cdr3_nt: TGTGCCAGCAGTTTCCAAGGGGGCCACTACGAGCAGTACTTC
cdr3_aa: CASSFQGGHYEQYF

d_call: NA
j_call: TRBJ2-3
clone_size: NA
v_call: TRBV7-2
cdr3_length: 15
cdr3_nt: TGTGCCAGCAGCCACAAGGTAGAGGGGAGGCATACGCAGTATTTT
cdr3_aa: CASSHKVEGRHTQYF